This entry lists 32 T cell receptor beta chains sequenced from one sample in a study of blood T cell repertoires in COVID-19 (TCRdb year 2020). Preparation of the library involved the immunoSEQ multiplex PCR assay. The clones in this table, taken by TCRdb from immuneACCESS, are in-frame only. Not every clone is retained; where verified, under half of the shortfall comes from an unresolved V gene, and the cause of the rest is unknown. Across this sample there are some 170,000 clones, with around nine tenths seen only once. The ten largest clones represent under 15% of the sample. Sample: peripheral blood. The receptors were gathered from a woman between 65 and 79 years old with COVID-19, enrolled during active disease.

This clone was detected once. The chain carries TRBV18 and TRBJ1-1; 7 bases fit TRBD1. The V and J ends lost 1 base and 0 bases, in that order; junction bases with no gene match: 8. Germline V gene sequence: CDR1 KGHSH, CDR2 LQKENI. CDR3 length: 17 amino acids. The CDR3 DNA reads as TGTGCCAGCTCACCACTGGGACAGCAAACAATGAACACTGAAGCTTTCTTT. Translating gives CASSPLGQQTMNTEAFF. Based on the CDR3 plus reference TRBV18 and TRBJ1-1, the full variable domain is NAGVMQNPRHLVRRRGQEARLRCSPMKGHSHVYWYRQLPEEGLKFMVYLQKENIIDESGMPKERFSAEFPKEGPSILRIQQVVRGDSAAYFCASSPLGQQTMNTEAFFGQGTRLTVV.

The chain recombines TRBV9 with TRBJ2-1; 8 nucleotides line up with TRBD2. The CDR3 contains 20 residues. The junction had 21 bases not matched to a gene; V was cut back by 0 bases and J by 7 bases. CDR1 and CDR2 from the germline V gene are SGDLS and YYNGEE. The CDR3 protein is CASSVEAPGGAAGVDNEQFF. CDR3 DNA: TGTGCCAGCAGCGTAGAAGCCCCCGGGGGAGCAGCGGGAGTAGATAATGAGCAGTTCTTC.

The chain combines TRBV29-1 with TRBJ2-5, with 11 bases matching TRBD1. V was pared by 7 bases and J by 5 bases, with 6 bases of the junction left unmatched. Per the germline V gene, CDR1 is SQVTM and CDR2 is ANQGSEA. The CDR3 sequence is 13 residues long. CDR3 sequence reads: CSGGQGAWETQYF. The CDR3, as DNA: TGCAGCGGTGGACAGGGGGCGTGGGAGACCCAGTACTTC.

The genes are TRBV5-1 and TRBJ1-3, with 9 bases matching TRBD1. With V trimmed by 4 bases and J by 1 base, 3 bases remained unmatched. The CDR3 runs to 15 residues. From germline, CDR1 is SGHRS and CDR2 YFSETQ. CDR3 sequence: CASSRQGESGNTIYF. The CDR3 region has the DNA TGCGCCAGCAGCCGACAGGGGGAGTCTGGAAACACCATATATTTT. The variable domain in full, completed from reference TRBV5-1 and TRBJ1-3, reads KAGVTQTPRYLIKTRGQQVTLSCSPISGHRSVSWYQQTPGQGLQFLFEYFSETQRNKGNFPGRFSGRQFSNSRSEMNVSTLELGDSALYLCASSRQGESGNTIYFGEGSWLTVV.

Here the CDR3 reads CATSRDLTGVRIQYF. In DNA form, the CDR3 reads TGTGCCACCAGCAGAGATCTTACAGGGGTCAGGATCCAGTACTTC. This chain uses TRBV15 with TRBJ2-5; 7 bases are shared with TRBD1. V lost 0 bases to trimming and J lost 10 bases; unmatched junction nucleotides: 11. Germline CDR1 and CDR2: LNHNV and YYDKDF (reference sequence). CDR3 length: 15 residues.

This clone was counted between two and nine times. V gene TRBV29-1 combines with J gene TRBJ1-6, with D unclear. Germline V gene lookup returns CDR1 SQVTM and CDR2 ANQGSEA. V was cut by 7 bases and J by 8 bases, with 12 bases left in between. The CDR3 has 12 residues. The CDR3 sequence is CSAGERDSPLHF. CDR3 coding DNA: TGCAGCGCCGGGGAGAGGGATTCACCCCTCCACTTT.

This rearrangement joins TRBV7-2 to TRBJ2-7, with D maybe TRBD1 (7 bases). V was trimmed by 5 bases and J by 4 bases, leaving 15 bases between them. Per germline, CDR1 SGHTA and CDR2 FQGNSA. The CDR3 covers 14 residues. As DNA, the CDR3 is TGTGCCAGCAGCCCCCAGGGGGAGGCTTACGAGCAGTACTTC. It translates to CASSPQGEAYEQYF. The complete variable domain, with remaining parts taken from reference TRBV7-2 and TRBJ2-7, reads GAGVSQSPSNKVTEKGKDVELRCDPISGHTALYWYRQSLGQGLEFLIYFQGNSAPDKSGLPSDRFSAERTGGSVSTLTIQRTQQEDSAVYLCASSPQGEAYEQYFGPGTRLTVT.

The J gene is TRBJ2-3, the V gene TRBV6-4, with 10 bases fitting TRBD1. CDR3 length: 16 residues. Per the germline V gene, CDR1 is MRHNA and CDR2 is SNTAGT. After removal of 5 bases from V and 2 bases from J, the junction contained 7 bases not matched to a gene. The CDR3: CASSLTGTGDTDTQYF. CDR3 bases: TGTGCCAGCAGTCTCACCGGGACAGGGGACACAGATACGCAGTATTTT.

The chain joins TRBV20-1 to TRBJ1-5; weak D call: TRBD1 (6 bases). The ends were cut back, 4 bases at V and 11 bases at J, with 12 bases in the middle. The CDR3 runs 11 residues. The germline V gene has CDR1 DFQATT and CDR2 SNEGSKA (reference sequence). For the CDR3, the DNA is TGCAGTGCTAACAGGGAAGTATCCCAGCATTTT. Translated: CSANREVSQHF.

The CDR3 DNA follows: TGTGCCAGCAGCCCAACAGGGGGAGGGAGGAATGAGCAGTTCTTC. Protein: CASSPTGGGRNEQFF. The chain is built from TRBV7-8 and TRBJ2-1; D may be TRBD1 (8 bases). Germline lookup yields CDR1 SGHVS and CDR2 FQNEAQ. The CDR3 runs 15 residues. Trimming stripped 5 bases from V and 7 bases from J, with 18 bases between.

The rearrangement uses TRBV18 and TRBJ2-5; D remains unclear. V lost 3 bases and J 5 bases, leaving 10 bases between the germline ends. Germline V gene sequence: CDR1 KGHSH, CDR2 LQKENI. The CDR3 has 13 amino acids. CDR3 DNA sequence: TGTGCCAGCTCACCCGGTCCGTCTGAGACCCAGTACTTC. It encodes CASSPGPSETQYF.

The chain couples TRBV3-1 (or the pseudogene TRBV3-2) to TRBJ2-2; D may be TRBD2 (6 bases). CDR3 size: 16 residues. Germline V lookup: CDR1 LGHDT, CDR2 YNNKEL (reference sequence). V was trimmed by 7 bases and J by 0 bases, leaving 15 bases between them. The DNA of the CDR3 is TGTGCCAGCACCCCACTAGCAGATACGAACACCGGGGAGCTGTTTTTT. Amino acids: CASTPLADTNTGELFF.

V and J are TRBV7-2 and TRBJ1-1; D is undetermined. The ends were cut back, 0 bases at V and 3 bases at J, with 5 bases in the middle. This CDR3 is 13 amino acids long. Germline V lookup: CDR1 SGHTA, CDR2 FQGNSA. This CDR3 reads CASSLAHYTEAFF. CDR3 nucleotides: TGTGCCAGCAGCTTAGCTCACTACACTGAAGCTTTCTTT.

The V gene is TRBV28, the J gene TRBJ1-5, with 10 bases lining up with TRBD1. Germline lookup yields CDR1 MDHEN and CDR2 SYDVKM. The ends lost 6 bases at V and 12 bases at J; junction bases unmatched: 2. CDR3 length equals 11 residues. In nucleotides, the CDR3 is TGTGCCAGCAGGAGGGACAGGGGCCAGCATTTT. Encoded protein: CASRRDRGQHF.

The genes are TRBV6-5 and TRBJ2-7; 11 bases fit TRBD1. The CDR3 covers 14 residues. With V trimmed by 7 bases and J by 1 base, 3 bases remained unmatched. Germline-derived CDR1 and CDR2 are MNHEY and SVGAGI. The DNA for the CDR3 is TGTGCCAGCAACCGGGACAGGGGGTCCTACGAGCAGTACTTC. It codes for CASNRDRGSYEQYF.

The chain has TRBV5-1 and TRBJ2-7; possibly TRBD2 for D (6 bases). V lost 7 bases, J lost 6 bases, and 14 bases lay in between. The CDR3 loop spans 12 amino acids. From germline, CDR1 is SGHRS and CDR2 YFSETQ. The CDR3 sequence is CASGSNGGEQYF. The CDR3 DNA reads TGCGCCAGCGGGAGCAACGGGGGCGAGCAGTACTTC.

V gene TRBV11-2 combines with J gene TRBJ1-5, with a possible D match to TRBD1 (5 bases). The CDR3 length is 17 residues. Germline CDR1 is SGHAT and CDR2 is FQNNGV. V lost 0 bases, J lost 6 bases, and 18 bases lay in between. In DNA, the CDR3 is TGTGCCAGCAGCTTAGATCGACCGGGACTCCGAAGTCAGCCCCAGCATTTT. This codes for CASSLDRPGLRSQPQHF.

The V call is TRBV6-5, the J call TRBJ2-1; D perhaps matches TRBD2 (6 bases). The germline V and J ends were trimmed by 2 bases and 9 bases, with 17 bases remaining between them. The CDR3 spans 15 residues. From germline, CDR1 is MNHEY and CDR2 SVGAGI. The CDR3 DNA follows: TGTGCCAGCAGTTACCTAAGTTTAGGGACTGGTGAGCAGTTCTTC. Its protein product is CASSYLSLGTGEQFF.

CDR3 sequence: CASSQAFRTSGSVYEQYF. The CDR3 nucleotides are TGCGCCAGCAGCCAAGCTTTCCGGACTAGCGGGAGTGTGTACGAGCAGTACTTC. This sequence joins TRBV4-1 and TRBJ2-7; 13 nucleotides match TRBD2. CDR3 size: 18 residues. The germline CDR1 and CDR2 sequences are MGHRA and YSYEKL. V was clipped by 1 base and J by 4 bases; unmatched bases: 10.

This clone occurred once. The chain recombines TRBV19 with TRBJ1-5; D is perhaps TRBD1 (5 bases). The CDR3 runs to 17 residues. Germline values: CDR1 LNHDA, CDR2 SQIVND (reference sequence). V lost 3 bases to trimming and J lost 4 bases, with 19 bases between them. The CDR3 DNA sequence: TGTGCCAGTAGTATCCGTTTGGGGGGACGATTAAATCAGCCCCAGCATTTT. This codes for CASSIRLGGRLNQPQHF.

The J gene is TRBJ2-7, the V gene TRBV5-1; 9 nucleotides match TRBD2. Germline loops: CDR1 SGHRS, CDR2 YFSETQ. Trimming at V came to 4 bases and at J to 4 bases, leaving 9 bases not matched to a gene. This CDR3 has 15 amino acids. CDR3 coding DNA: TGCGCCAGCAGCCCCTTAGCGGGAGTAGTTTACGAGCAGTACTTC. Its protein product is CASSPLAGVVYEQYF.

The chain uses TRBV7-2 and TRBJ2-1; 9 bases line up with TRBD2. The CDR3 has 19 amino acids. Germline CDR1 and CDR2: SGHTA and FQGNSA. J gave up 4 bases and V 4 bases, and 17 bases lay outside the gene matches. CDR3 nucleotide sequence: TGTGCCAGCAGCTCACGGGGGGGGATTAGCGGGAGACAGTACAATGAGCAGTTCTTC. Residues: CASSSRGGISGRQYNEQFF. Complete variable domain (other parts from reference TRBV7-2 and TRBJ2-1): GAGVSQSPSNKVTEKGKDVELRCDPISGHTALYWYRQSLGQGLEFLIYFQGNSAPDKSGLPSDRFSAERTGGSVSTLTIQRTQQEDSAVYLCASSSRGGISGRQYNEQFFGPGTRLTVL.

This chain connects TRBV7-2 to TRBJ2-3; 8 nucleotides align to TRBD2. The ends lost 1 base at V and 0 bases at J; junction bases unmatched: 3. The CDR3 extends over 16 amino acids. CDR1 SGHTA and CDR2 FQGNSA come from the germline V gene. This CDR3 is CASSLEAGGSTDTQYF. Written as DNA, the CDR3 is TGTGCCAGCAGCTTAGAGGCGGGAGGTAGCACAGATACGCAGTATTTT. Full variable domain (missing parts from reference TRBV7-2 and TRBJ2-3): GAGVSQSPSNKVTEKGKDVELRCDPISGHTALYWYRQSLGQGLEFLIYFQGNSAPDKSGLPSDRFSAERTGGSVSTLTIQRTQQEDSAVYLCASSLEAGGSTDTQYFGPGTRLTVL.

The V and J genes are TRBV6-5 and TRBJ2-3, with TRBD2 matching 8 bases. Unmatched junction bases numbered 9, after V lost 8 bases and J lost 2 bases. This CDR3 spans 15 amino acids. Germline loops: CDR1 MNHEY, CDR2 SVGAGI. The CDR3: CASVEAGVDTDTQYF. As DNA, the CDR3 is TGTGCCAGCGTGGAAGCGGGAGTAGACACAGATACGCAGTATTTT.

The gene calls are TRBV10-2 and TRBJ2-7, with 11 bases matching TRBD2. This CDR3 is built from 18 residues. Germline V CDR1 and CDR2: WSHSY, SAAADI. Germline trimming cut 4 bases from V and 3 bases from J; bases unmatched to any gene: 14. CDR3 sequence (DNA): TGCGCCAGCAGTGCGAGAGGGTTAGCGGGAGGGGACCTCTACGAGCAGTACTTC. This gives the protein CASSARGLAGGDLYEQYF.

V usage is TRBV4-2 and J usage is TRBJ1-4, with 9 bases identical to TRBD1. The J segment lost 5 bases and the V segment lost 1 base, leaving 2 bases of the junction unmatched. In germline, CDR1 is LGHNA, CDR2 YNFKEQ. This CDR3 region has 15 residues. The CDR3 nucleotides read TGTGCCAGCAGCCAAGCCGGGACAGGGAATGAAAAACTGTTTTTT. It encodes CASSQAGTGNEKLFF.

The chain is built from TRBV11-3 and TRBJ1-1, with TRBD1 matching 8 bases. This CDR3 has 16 amino acids. Germline loops: CDR1 SGHNT, CDR2 YENEEA. V gave up 5 bases and J gave up 5 bases; unmatched junction bases: 13. CDR3 sequence reads: CASSPSTWTGRTEAFF. The DNA for the CDR3 is TGTGCCAGCAGCCCAAGCACGTGGACAGGGAGGACTGAAGCTTTCTTT. The variable domain in full, completed from reference TRBV11-3 and TRBJ1-1, reads EAGVVQSPRYKIIEKKQPVAFWCNPISGHNTLYWYLQNLGQGPELLIRYENEEAVDDSQLPKDRFSAERLKGVDSTLKIQPAELGDSAVYLCASSPSTWTGRTEAFFGQGTRLTVV.

V gene TRBV6-2 or TRBV6-3 combines with J gene TRBJ2-7, with 7 bases fitting TRBD2. The germline V gene encodes CDR1 MNHEY and CDR2 SVGEGT. J lost 6 bases, V lost 4 bases, and 6 bases had no gene match. The CDR3 length is 13 residues. The CDR3 spells CASSWTSTSEQYF. The CDR3 coding sequence is TGTGCCAGCAGTTGGACTAGTACGAGCGAGCAGTACTTC.

The chain carries TRBV27 and TRBJ2-3, with D possibly TRBD2 on 5 matching bases. Germline CDR1 reads MNHEY; CDR2 reads SMNVEV (reference sequence). The CDR3 is 15 amino acids. With 0 bases removed from V and 5 bases from J, the gap between germline ends came to 12 bases. The CDR3 DNA sequence: TGTGCCAGCAGTTTATCGAACCCCGGAGGAGATACGCAGTATTTT. Its protein is CASSLSNPGGDTQYF.

The J gene is TRBJ1-3, the V gene TRBV9; D unresolved. This CDR3 has 13 residues. Trimming left V 0 bases short and J 2 bases short, with 3 bases between. Germline CDR1 and CDR2: SGDLS and YYNGEE. This CDR3 is CASSVVTGNTIYF. CDR3 nucleotide sequence: TGTGCCAGCAGCGTAGTTACTGGAAACACCATATATTTT.

The chain carries TRBV5-8 and TRBJ2-5; 7 nucleotides line up with TRBD2. The CDR3 extends over 13 amino acids. Trimming took 6 bases from V and 5 from J; bases not matched to a gene: 7. CDR1 is SGHTS and CDR2 is YDEGEE in the germline V gene. In DNA, the CDR3 is TGTGCCAGCAAGGGAGGGCGGGGTGAGACCCAGTACTTC. It specifies CASKGGRGETQYF.

This chain links TRBV14 with TRBJ2-1; the match to TRBD2 covers 12 bases. The germline V gene encodes CDR1 SGHDN and CDR2 FVKESK. J gave up 12 bases and V 4 bases, and 7 bases lay outside the gene matches. CDR3 length: 14 amino acids. The CDR3 region has the DNA TGTGCCAGCAGCCGACAACTAGCGGGAGGCCTGCAGTTCTTC. It yields the protein CASSRQLAGGLQFF.